A single sample is the source of the 7 T cell receptor beta chains below, sequenced in a study of T cell responses to AZD1222 COVID-19 vaccine. TCRdb's table, derived via immunoSEQ multiplex PCR, lists solely in-frame clones and lacks some. This sample has tens of thousands of clones, with roughly 90% found just once. Here the sequenced sample was peripheral blood, taken 28 days after the second AZD1222 dose. These receptors originate from an adult who received the AZD1222 COVID-19 vaccine.

This chain joins TRBV21-1 and TRBJ2-5. TRBV21-1 is termed a pseudogene. This CDR3 is 14 amino acids long. CDR3 loop: CASSKRKGQETQYF. The CDR3 coding sequence is TGTGCCAGCAGCAAACGTAAAGGTCAAGAGACCCAGTACTTC.

The chain recombines TRBV24-1 with TRBJ2-7, with 7 bases lining up with TRBD2. This CDR3 spans 17 amino acids. V trimming: 5 bases; J trimming: 3 bases; junction bases outside the gene matches: 15. Per the germline V gene, CDR1 is KGHDR and CDR2 is SFDVKD. In DNA, the CDR3 is TGTGCCACCAGTGTGATTGAGGGAGGGCCACCTTTCTACGAGCAGTACTTC. Its protein product is CATSVIEGGPPFYEQYF.

The gene calls are TRBV27 and TRBJ2-2, with D uncertain. CDR3 length: 13 residues. The germline V gene encodes CDR1 MNHEY and CDR2 SMNVEV (reference sequence). Trimming cost V 7 bases and J 6 bases, with 12 bases left between them. The CDR3 here is CASTPLVAGELFF. CDR3 nucleotide sequence: TGTGCCAGCACCCCCTTAGTGGCCGGGGAGCTGTTTTTT.

The rearrangement links TRBV25-1 to TRBJ2-5; D call uncertain. Trimming took off 3 bases at V and 0 bases at J, with 8 bases between the two ends. Germline lookup yields CDR1 MGHDK and CDR2 SYGVNS. The CDR3 covers 14 residues. DNA of the CDR3: TGTGCCAGCAGTGACCCGCGGTACCAAGAGACCCAGTACTTC. Its protein is CASSDPRYQETQYF.

The chain joins TRBV6-5 to TRBJ1-4, with no clear D. The CDR3 spans 14 residues. The V gene's germline CDR1 is MNHEY and CDR2 SVGAGI. V lost 7 bases and J lost 8, with 17 bases in between. The CDR3 spells CASTSGGAEEKLFF. The CDR3 DNA reads as TGTGCCAGCACCAGCGGTGGAGCGGAAGAAAAACTGTTTTTT.

This rearrangement joins TRBV28 to TRBJ2-1, with D hard to call. There are 12 residues in the CDR3. Deletions cut 9 bases from V and 6 bases from J, with 12 bases between. Germline V CDR1 and CDR2: MDHEN, SYDVKM. The CDR3 reads CASARRFNEQFF. CDR3 sequence (DNA): TGTGCCAGTGCCCGACGCTTCAATGAGCAGTTCTTC.

The V and J genes are TRBV2 and TRBJ1-3; TRBD1 might be the D (6 bases). The CDR3 spans 15 residues. V lost 4 bases and J lost 2, with 12 bases in between. Germline V gene sequence: CDR1 SNHLY, CDR2 FYNNEI. This CDR3 reads CASSGQGLAGNTIYF. The CDR3 DNA reads TGTGCCAGCAGTGGGCAGGGGTTGGCTGGAAACACCATATATTTT. The full variable domain, its missing parts supplied by reference TRBV2 and TRBJ1-3, is EPEVTQTPSHQVTQMGQEVILRCVPISNHLYFYWYRQILGQKVEFLVSFYNNEISEKSEIFDDQFSVERPDGSNFTLKIRSTKLEDSAMYFCASSGQGLAGNTIYFGEGSWLTVV.